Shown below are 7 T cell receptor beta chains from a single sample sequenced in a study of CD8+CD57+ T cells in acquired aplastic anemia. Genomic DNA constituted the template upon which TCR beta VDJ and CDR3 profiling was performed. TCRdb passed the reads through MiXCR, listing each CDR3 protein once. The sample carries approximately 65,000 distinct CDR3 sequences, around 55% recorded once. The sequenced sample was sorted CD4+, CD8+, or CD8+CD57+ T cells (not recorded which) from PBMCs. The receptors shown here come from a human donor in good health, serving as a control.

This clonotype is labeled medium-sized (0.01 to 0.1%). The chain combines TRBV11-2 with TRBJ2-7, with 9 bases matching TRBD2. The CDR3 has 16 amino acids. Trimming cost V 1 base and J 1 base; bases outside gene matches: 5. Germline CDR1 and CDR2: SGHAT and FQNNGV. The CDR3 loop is CASSLVGLAGSYEQYF. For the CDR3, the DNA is TGTGCCAGCAGCTTAGTTGGCCTAGCGGGATCCTACGAGCAGTACTTC. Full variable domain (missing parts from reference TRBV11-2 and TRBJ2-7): EAGVAQSPRYKIIEKRQSVAFWCNPISGHATLYWYQQILGQGPKLLIQFQNNGVVDDSQLPKDRFSAERLKGVDSTLKIQPAKLEDSAVYLCASSLVGLAGSYEQYFGPGTRLTVT.

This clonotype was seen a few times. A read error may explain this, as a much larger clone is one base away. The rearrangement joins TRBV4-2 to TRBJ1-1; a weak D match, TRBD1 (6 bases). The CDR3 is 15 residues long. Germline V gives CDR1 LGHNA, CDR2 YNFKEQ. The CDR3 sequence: CTSSQVGDMNTEAFF. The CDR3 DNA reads TGTACCAGCAGCCAAGTTGGGGACATGAACACTGAAGCTTTCTTT.

Here the CDR3 reads CASRGSGNTIYF. The DNA for the CDR3 is TGTGCCAGCCGAGGCTCTGGAAACACCATATATTTT. The chain recombines TRBV19 with TRBJ1-3; no firm D call. CDR1 and CDR2 from the germline V gene are LNHDA and SQIVND (reference sequence). CDR3 size: 12 residues. The V gene lost 9 bases and the J gene lost 0 bases, with 6 bases spanning the gap.

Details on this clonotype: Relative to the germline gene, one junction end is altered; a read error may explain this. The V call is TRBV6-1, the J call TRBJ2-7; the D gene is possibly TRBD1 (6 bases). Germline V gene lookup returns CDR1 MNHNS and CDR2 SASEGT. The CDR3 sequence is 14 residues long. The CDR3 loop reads CASGAGQGRREQCF. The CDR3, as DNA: TGTGCCAGCGGTGCCGGGCAGGGGCGACGCGAGCAGTGCTTC.

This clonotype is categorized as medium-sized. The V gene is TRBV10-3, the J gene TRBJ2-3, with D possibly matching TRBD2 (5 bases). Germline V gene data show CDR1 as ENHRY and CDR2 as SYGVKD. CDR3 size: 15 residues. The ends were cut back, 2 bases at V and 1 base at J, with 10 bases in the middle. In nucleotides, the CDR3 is TGTGCCATCAGTGAGACCCAGCGGCGCACAGATACGCAGTATTTT. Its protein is CAISETQRRTDTQYF.

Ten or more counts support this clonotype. This CDR3 is CASSLTTGGPQPQHF. The CDR3 DNA follows: TGTGCCAGCAGCTTAACGACAGGTGGCCCGCAGCCCCAGCATTTT. The rearrangement uses TRBV11-2 and TRBJ1-5, with D maybe TRBD1 (6 bases). The ends were cut back, 2 bases at V and 7 bases at J, with 15 bases in the middle. The length of the CDR3 is 15 residues. CDR1 SGHAT and CDR2 FQNNGV come from the germline V gene.

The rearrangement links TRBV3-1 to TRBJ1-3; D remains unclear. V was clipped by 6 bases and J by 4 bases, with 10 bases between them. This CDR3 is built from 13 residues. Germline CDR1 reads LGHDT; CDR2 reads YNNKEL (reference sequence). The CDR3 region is CASRPGSGNTIYF. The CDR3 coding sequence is TGTGCCAGCAGACCGGGTTCCGGAAACACCATATATTTT.